The 32 T cell receptor beta chains below all came from one sample that was sequenced in a study of T cells in Graves' hyperthyroidism and ophthalmopathy. RNA transcripts served as the template for amplifying TCR beta CDR3 regions. First-round RT-PCR targeting the TCR CDR3 was performed with the HTBI primer set. TCRdb called the multiplex PCR reads again in MiXCR, with one record for every CDR3 protein. The sample lists 550,000 to 600,000 distinct CDR3 sequences, roughly 50% occurring once. Sequences were obtained from peripheral blood or thyroid tissue (not recorded which). Receptors originate from an adult woman with Graves' disease, either hyperthyroidism or ophthalmopathy (not recorded which).

The chain is built from TRBV15 and TRBJ1-3; D gene unclear. The germline V and J ends were trimmed by 7 bases and 0 bases, with 10 bases remaining between them. This CDR3 contains 14 residues. Germline assignment: CDR1 LNHNV and CDR2 YYDKDF (reference sequence). CDR3 sequence reads: CATTPGNSGNTIYF. The CDR3 DNA follows: TGTGCCACCACCCCGGGCAACTCTGGAAACACCATATATTTT.

The CDR3: CASSVTSGNTDTQYF. In DNA form, the CDR3 reads TGTGCCAGCAGCGTGACTAGCGGAAACACAGATACGCAGTATTTT. The chain combines TRBV7-2 with TRBJ2-3; 9 bases fit TRBD2. V trimming: 5 bases; J trimming: 2 bases; junction bases outside the gene matches: 5. Germline assignment: CDR1 SGHTA and CDR2 FQGNSA. The CDR3 consists of 15 residues.

V gene TRBV7-9 combines with J gene TRBJ2-7; D is possibly TRBD1 (6 bases). With 6 bases removed from V and 3 bases from J, the gap between germline ends came to 30 bases. The CDR3 runs to 19 residues. Looked up from germline, CDR1 is SEHNR and CDR2 is FQNEAQ (reference sequence). CDR3 region: CASSPDSADPRGLGYEQYF. The CDR3 DNA follows: TGTGCCAGCAGTCCTGACAGTGCGGACCCCAGGGGTCTAGGCTACGAGCAGTACTTC.

This clonotype was seen many times. The genes are TRBV7-2 and TRBJ2-5; D is undetermined. CDR1 and CDR2 (germline): SGHTA, FQGNSA. The V gene lost 2 bases and the J gene lost 5 bases, with 6 bases spanning the gap. CDR3 length equals 12 residues. This chain's CDR3 is CASSLLLETQYF. The CDR3 nucleotides are TGTGCCAGCAGCTTATTACTGGAGACCCAGTACTTC.

This sequence joins TRBV20-1 and TRBJ1-1; a weak D match, TRBD1 (6 bases). The CDR3 runs 13 residues. The V end was cut by 3 bases, the J end by 3 bases, with 11 bases between. In germline, CDR1 is DFQATT, CDR2 SNEGSKA (reference sequence). The CDR3 sequence is CSARTGYDTEAFF. In DNA form, the CDR3 reads TGCAGTGCTAGGACAGGATACGACACTGAAGCTTTCTTT.

This chain links TRBV12-3 or TRBV12-4 with TRBJ1-6; D unresolved. The V gene lost 3 bases and the J gene lost 13 bases, with 19 bases spanning the gap. This CDR3 has 15 amino acids. CDR3 protein: CASSFSLRRDQPLHF. The CDR3 DNA follows: TGTGCCAGCAGTTTTTCCTTGCGTAGGGATCAGCCCCTCCACTTT.

The chain carries TRBV29-1 and TRBJ1-2; 7 nucleotides match TRBD1. This CDR3 comprises 13 residues. Germline V gene sequence: CDR1 SQVTM, CDR2 ANQGSEA. Trimming at V came to 6 bases and at J to 6 bases, leaving 10 bases not matched to a gene. The CDR3 protein is CSVELTQGNGYTF. The CDR3 coding sequence is TGCAGCGTCGAGCTGACACAGGGGAATGGCTACACCTTC.

This clonotype was seen only a few times. The chain links TRBV10-3 to TRBJ2-5, with 8 bases lining up with TRBD1. The J segment lost 0 bases and the V segment lost 5 bases, leaving 2 bases of the junction unmatched. This CDR3 region has 14 residues. The germline gives CDR1 ENHRY, CDR2 SYGVKD. CDR3 region: CAISRTGYQETQYF. CDR3 coding DNA: TGTGCCATCAGTCGGACAGGGTACCAAGAGACCCAGTACTTC.

The genes are TRBV7-2 and TRBJ1-2; perhaps TRBD1 as D (6 bases). This CDR3 spans 13 amino acids. With 4 bases removed from V and 5 bases from J, the gap between germline ends came to 11 bases. Germline loops: CDR1 SGHTA, CDR2 FQGNSA. The DNA for the CDR3 is TGTGCCAGCAGCTCATTCCAGGGGTATGGCTACACCTTC. The encoded protein is CASSSFQGYGYTF.

The V call is TRBV10-3, the J call TRBJ1-2; D perhaps matches TRBD1 (5 bases). CDR1 ENHRY and CDR2 SYGVKD come from the germline V gene. Trimming removed 8 bases at V and 2 bases at J, with 21 bases between. The CDR3 is 16 residues long. The CDR3 DNA sequence: TGTGCCATCGCAGGTGGGGGTCCAGTTAAGAACTATGGCTACACCTTC. It translates to CAIAGGGPVKNYGYTF.

This chain's CDR3 is CASSQGHASVGNEKLFF. In DNA form, the CDR3 reads TGCGCCAGCAGCCAAGGACATGCGTCTGTTGGGAATGAAAAACTGTTTTTT. This rearrangement joins TRBV4-1 to TRBJ1-4; D uncertain. This CDR3 region has 17 residues. The V end lost 1 base, the J end lost 5 bases, and 17 bases lay between the germline ends. The germline V gene has CDR1 MGHRA and CDR2 YSYEKL.

In its sample, this clonotype was seen many times. V usage is TRBV10-3 and J usage is TRBJ1-5; no clear D. CDR3 size: 12 residues. Germline V gene lookup returns CDR1 ENHRY and CDR2 SYGVKD. With 3 bases removed from V and 6 bases from J, the gap between germline ends came to 6 bases. The DNA of the CDR3 is TGTGCCATCAGTGAATGGGGTCAGCCCCAGCATTTT. Translated, it gives CAISEWGQPQHF.

This clonotype showed up many times. V and J are TRBV19 and TRBJ2-5; perhaps TRBD2 as D (6 bases). Germline V CDR1 and CDR2: LNHDA, SQIVND (reference sequence). V lost 6 bases, J lost 3 bases, and 17 bases lay in between. CDR3 length: 15 residues. Here the CDR3 reads CASSLGRAGKETQYF. The CDR3 coding sequence is TGTGCCAGTAGCCTCGGCCGTGCGGGGAAAGAGACCCAGTACTTC.

This chain links TRBV25-1 with TRBJ2-7; 8 bases map to TRBD1. Looked up from germline, CDR1 is MGHDK and CDR2 is SYGVNS. The CDR3 extends over 15 amino acids. Trimming removed 0 bases from V and 2 bases from J; junction bases left unmatched: 3. The CDR3 coding sequence is TGTGCCAGCAGTGAATATTCAGGGGGCACCTACGAGCAGTACTTC. Its translation is CASSEYSGGTYEQYF.

This clonotype was observed at least ten times. J is TRBJ1-2 and V is TRBV5-1; 9 bases are shared with TRBD1. The germline gives CDR1 SGHRS, CDR2 YFSETQ. This CDR3 has 15 amino acids. Trimming removed 5 bases from V and 3 bases from J; junction bases left unmatched: 8. In DNA, the CDR3 is TGCGCCAGCAGTTACGAACAGGGGGCTCACTATGGCTACACCTTC. Protein product: CASSYEQGAHYGYTF.

Ten or more counts support this clonotype. The rearrangement links TRBV25-1 to TRBJ2-2, with D possibly matching TRBD1 (6 bases). V was clipped by 4 bases and J by 5 bases, with 14 bases between them. In germline, CDR1 is MGHDK, CDR2 SYGVNS. The CDR3 is made up of 15 amino acids. The CDR3 DNA follows: TGTGCCAGCAGTGCCTACACCACAGGGACCGGGGAGCTGTTTTTT. It specifies CASSAYTTGTGELFF. Variable domain in full (rest from reference TRBV25-1 and TRBJ2-2): EADIYQTPRYLVIGTGKKITLECSQTMGHDKMYWYQQDPGMELHLIHYSYGVNSTEKGDLSSESTVSRIRTEHFPLTLESARPSHTSQYLCASSAYTTGTGELFFGEGSRLTVL.

The chain combines TRBV9 with TRBJ1-3; no clear D. Trimming shortened V by 3 bases and J by 0 bases, and 10 bases separated the two germline ends. This CDR3 is built from 15 residues. Germline CDR1 and CDR2: SGDLS and YYNGEE. The CDR3 DNA is TGTGCCAGCAGCGCAGCTGGAAACTCTGGAAACACCATATATTTT. Its translation: CASSAAGNSGNTIYF. Drawing the rest from reference TRBV9 and TRBJ1-3, the complete variable domain is DSGVTQTPKHLITATGQRVTLRCSPRSGDLSVYWYQQSLDQGLQFLIQYYNGEERAKGNILERFSAQQFPDLHSELNLSSLELGDSALYFCASSAAGNSGNTIYFGEGSWLTVV.

This chain joins TRBV7-8 and TRBJ1-1, with D perhaps TRBD1 (6 bases). The CDR3 runs to 12 residues. Germline CDR1 is SGHVS and CDR2 is FQNEAQ. With 1 base removed from V and 10 bases from J, the gap between germline ends came to 10 bases. CDR3 in DNA: TGTGCCAGCAGCTTAGTTGGGGACATAGCTTTCTTT. Translated, it gives CASSLVGDIAFF.

This clonotype showed up just a few times. The gene calls are TRBV10-3 and TRBJ1-1; 10 nucleotides agree with TRBD1. Germline V gene sequence: CDR1 ENHRY, CDR2 SYGVKD. V dropped 4 bases and J dropped 6; count of bases not matched to a gene: 2. CDR3 length equals 13 residues. CDR3 loop: CAISGGTGAEAFF. For the CDR3, the DNA is TGTGCCATCAGTGGAGGGACAGGGGCTGAAGCTTTCTTT.

This clonotype was found many times. Here the CDR3 DNA reads TGTGCCAGTACTGATAGGGGACAGGGAGAAGAGACCCAGTACTTC. Protein sequence: CASTDRGQGEETQYF. The chain couples TRBV19 to TRBJ2-5, with 9 bases lining up with TRBD1. The CDR3 runs to 15 residues. CDR1 LNHDA and CDR2 SQIVND come from the germline V gene (reference sequence). Trimming removed 7 bases from V and 3 bases from J; junction bases left unmatched: 9.

The chain uses TRBV7-9 and TRBJ1-1; TRBD1 aligns across 10 bases. The germline V gene has CDR1 SEHNR and CDR2 FQNEAQ (reference sequence). The trim removed 6 bases at V and 4 bases at J, leaving 5 bases unmatched. The CDR3 length is 14 residues. In DNA, the CDR3 is TGTGCCAGCAGTGAGGGGACAGGGGCCACTGAAGCTTTCTTT. Amino acid sequence: CASSEGTGATEAFF.

The table lists this clonotype with many counts. A much larger clone differs by one base, so this may be a read error. The CDR3 does not end in the conserved phenylalanine or tryptophan, so this is likely a read error. The chain couples TRBV10-2 to TRBJ1-1; D ambiguous. CDR1 and CDR2 (germline): WSHSY, SAAADI. The CDR3 extends over 12 amino acids. V gave up 10 bases and J gave up 4 bases, with 13 bases separating them. In DNA, the CDR3 is TGCGCCATCGCCGGGGTTCGCACTGAAGCTTTCCTT. Its translation: CAIAGVRTEAFL.

The chain uses TRBV7-1 and TRBJ2-2, with a tentative D call TRBD2 (6 bases). TRBV7-1 is an open reading frame whose function is uncertain. V was pared by 4 bases and J by 10 bases, with 7 bases between. There are 11 residues in the CDR3. This CDR3 is CASSLAVELFF. DNA of the CDR3: TGTGCCAGCAGCTTAGCGGTGGAGCTGTTTTTT.

This clonotype was observed at least ten times. The chain employs TRBV20-1 and TRBJ2-7; D gene ambiguous. Trimming removed 3 bases at V and 3 bases at J, with 6 bases between. Germline CDR1 reads DFQATT; CDR2 reads SNEGSKA (reference sequence). This CDR3 has 11 residues. The CDR3 reads CSASVLYEQYF. The CDR3 nucleotides are TGCAGTGCTAGTGTTCTCTACGAGCAGTACTTC.

This clonotype was seen more than once but under ten times. The chain employs TRBV7-9 and TRBJ2-7; D is uncertain. Germline lookup yields CDR1 SEHNR and CDR2 FQNEAQ (reference sequence). This CDR3 is built from 12 residues. Trimming removed 5 bases from V and 4 bases from J, with 9 bases in between. The CDR3 loop is CASSATRYEQYF. CDR3 in DNA: TGTGCCAGCAGCGCCACAAGATACGAGCAGTACTTC. Supplemented by reference TRBV7-9 and TRBJ2-7, the full variable domain reads DTGVSQNPRHKITKRGQNVTFRCDPISEHNRLYWYRQTLGQGPEFLTYFQNEAQLEKSRLLSDRFSAERPKGSFSTLEIQRTEQGDSAMYLCASSATRYEQYFGPGTRLTVT.

The rearrangement joins TRBV15 to TRBJ1-2; TRBD1 might be the D (5 bases). The CDR3 has 14 amino acids. The ends were cut back, 7 bases at V and 2 bases at J, with 14 bases in the middle. CDR1 and CDR2 from the germline V gene are LNHNV and YYDKDF (reference sequence). The CDR3 bases are TGTGCCACCACCCCGGGGGGGTCAAACTATGGCTACACCTTC. Translated: CATTPGGSNYGYTF.

This chain joins TRBV12-3 or TRBV12-4 and TRBJ2-7; D could derive from TRBD1 or TRBD2 (5 bases each). Trimming stripped 4 bases from V and 1 base from J, with 14 bases between. CDR3 size: 15 residues. The chain's CDR3 is CASSSHRDGSYEQYF. Here the CDR3 DNA reads TGTGCCAGCAGTTCTCACCGGGACGGGTCCTACGAGCAGTACTTC.

This clonotype has only a few counts. V and J are TRBV29-1 and TRBJ1-1, with D maybe TRBD1 (5 bases). V was shortened by 6 bases and J by 11 bases, with 16 bases between the two germline ends. Germline V gives CDR1 SQVTM, CDR2 ANQGSEA. The CDR3 consists of 11 residues. CDR3 nucleotides: TGCAGCGTCTGGGGACGGCGGGGCGCTTTCTTT. Protein product: CSVWGRRGAFF.

This clonotype turned up a few times. J is TRBJ1-2 and V is TRBV24-1; 7 bases agree with TRBD1. Germline V CDR1 and CDR2: KGHDR, SFDVKD. V lost 4 bases, J lost 4 bases, and 5 bases stayed unmatched. The CDR3 length is 14 residues. The CDR3 region is CATSEGGFGYGYTF. The CDR3, as DNA: TGTGCCACCAGTGAAGGGGGCTTCGGCTATGGCTACACCTTC.

This chain links TRBV15 with TRBJ1-3; unclear D gene. CDR3 length: 15 residues. Trimming stripped 3 bases from V and 0 bases from J, with 9 bases between. Germline V gene sequence: CDR1 LNHNV, CDR2 YYDKDF (reference sequence). CDR3 sequence reads: CATSSPGNSGNTIYF. CDR3 DNA: TGTGCCACCAGCAGTCCAGGAAACTCTGGAAACACCATATATTTT.

The chain employs TRBV9 and TRBJ1-1; TRBD1 is a possible D gene (5 bases). Germline V CDR1 and CDR2: SGDLS, YYNGEE. The CDR3 contains 16 residues. Trimming pared 4 bases from V and 1 base from J, leaving 17 bases between. DNA for the CDR3: TGTGCCAGCAGCCCCTCCGGGGGGGGTGGGAACACTGAAGCTTTCTTT. Its protein product is CASSPSGGGGNTEAFF.

This clonotype was counted ten times or more. This chain joins TRBV20-1 and TRBJ2-5, with 8 bases fitting TRBD2. The CDR3 extends over 15 amino acids. V was clipped by 1 base and J by 0 bases; unmatched bases: 4. The germline V gene encodes CDR1 DFQATT and CDR2 SNEGSKA (reference sequence). The CDR3 spells CSARVPRGDQETQYF. The DNA for the CDR3 is TGCAGTGCTAGAGTCCCGCGGGGGGACCAAGAGACCCAGTACTTC.